This T cell receptor beta chain was captured by sequencing in a study of early T cells in non-severe SARS-CoV-2 infection. Overall study context: The input, bulk RNA from unsorted whole blood, was sequenced, and chains were unpaired. Study-wide results and limits: The study's VDJdb matching favored anti-spike CD8 responses and missed private and CD4 specificities.

Researchers attached unique molecular identifiers to individual cDNA molecules. TCRdb re-called the 5' RACE reads through MiXCR, storing one row per CDR3 protein. The sample holds approximately 42,000 distinct CDR3 sequences, less than 8.5% seen once. The CDR3 contains 15 residues. CDR1 and CDR2 (germline): SGHNT, YYREEE (reference sequence). Trimming cost V 3 bases and J 0 bases, with 12 bases left between them. This clonotype came up many times. The antigen remains unidentified. The rearrangement uses TRBV5-4 and TRBJ2-5; a weak D match, TRBD1 (5 bases). The sequence came from an adult who was a healthcare worker with PCR-confirmed SARS-CoV-2 infection or an uninfected control (not recorded which). Material: whole blood. The CDR3 coding sequence is TGTGCCAGCAGCTCCAGACAGAAGGACCAAGAGACCCAGTACTTC. Protein: CASSSRQKDQETQYF.